The T cell receptor (beta chain) under discussion was sequenced for a study of T cell changes during pregnancy in multiple sclerosis. Germline lookup yields CDR1 SGHDN and CDR2 FVKESK. The CDR3 loop spans 15 amino acids. V was pared by 3 bases and J by 7 bases, with 13 bases between. This clone has a handful of counts. Assay used: immunoSEQ multiplex PCR; TCRdb lists only in-frame clones, some missing. In the table there are about 32,000 clones, roughly 91% of which are singletons. Sequences were derived from CD8+ T cells from peripheral blood mononuclear cells, sampled in the second trimester of pregnancy. The receptor comes from a female donor in good health, enrolled as a control in a pregnancy study. This chain links TRBV14 with TRBJ1-6, with D possibly being TRBD1 (5 bases). The CDR3 protein is CASSHLAGGNSPLHF. As DNA, the CDR3 is TGTGCCAGCAGCCATCTGGCGGGGGGAAATTCACCCCTCCACTTT. The whole variable domain, remainder taken from reference TRBV14 and TRBJ1-6, is EAGVTQFPSHSVIEKGQTVTLRCDPISGHDNLYWYRRVMGKEIKFLLHFVKESKQDESGMPNNRFLAERTGGTYSTLKVQPAELEDSGVYFCASSHLAGGNSPLHFGNGTRLTVT.